The clone carrying this TCR beta chain was seen at least ten times. The target antigen is unknown. The V gene's germline CDR1 is MNHEY and CDR2 SVGEGT. The junction had 15 bases not matched to a gene; V was cut back by 0 bases and J by 1 base. This CDR3 has 20 amino acids. Construction of TCR beta libraries was performed using quantitative 5'-RACE with molecular barcodes. MiXCR was run by TCRdb on the 5' RACE reads, yielding one entry per CDR3 protein. The sample carries about 130,000 distinct CDR3 sequences, over 6% recorded once. The source of the sample is a study of CD8 T cells in ankylosing spondylitis. Findings and limits, study-wide: Some motif variants were previously reported in reactive arthritis synovial fluid and blood. Disease-linked clones bore a CD8+ phenotype, appearing relatively rarely in peripheral blood. Made up of eight highly homologous variants, a TCR beta motif appeared characteristic of ankylosing spondylitis blood.

Sequenced sample: blood, either unsorted or a sorted T cell fraction (not recorded which). The rearrangement joins TRBV6-2 or TRBV6-3 to TRBJ2-3, with 8 nucleotides matching TRBD2. The clonotype was recovered from a male donor with ankylosing spondylitis or in good health (not recorded which). For the CDR3, the DNA is TGTGCCAGCAGTTACTCGATCGGCCTAGCGGGTGACACGGGCACAGATACGCAGTATTTT. It yields the protein CASSYSIGLAGDTGTDTQYF.